These 8 T cell receptor beta chains share one sample of origin, sequenced in a study of T cell repertoires in cytomegalovirus infection. TCRdb processed the reads anew with MiXCR; each CDR3 protein has one entry. Of more than 650,000 distinct CDR3 sequences listed, roughly 36% were seen once; the top ten hold under 3.5%. The source material was PBMCs. The receptor set was obtained from a human donor in good health (CMV status not recorded). Some clones in this sample may be carry-over from other donors' samples.

In this sample, this clonotype turned up many times. The chain has TRBV6-5 and TRBJ1-1; possibly TRBD1 for D (5 bases). V was trimmed by 1 base and J by 5 bases, leaving 14 bases between them. The CDR3 contains 15 residues. Germline assignment: CDR1 MNHEY and CDR2 SVGAGI. The CDR3 sequence is CASSYFPDEGTEAFF. CDR3 DNA sequence: TGTGCCAGCAGTTACTTTCCCGATGAGGGGACTGAAGCTTTCTTT.

The rearrangement uses TRBV27 and TRBJ2-1; 7 bases are shared with TRBD2. The germline gives CDR1 MNHEY, CDR2 SMNVEV (reference sequence). V shed 7 bases, J shed 9 bases, and the junction held 18 bases outside the gene matches. This CDR3 has 16 amino acids. CDR3 sequence (DNA): TGTGCCAGCACCATCCAAAGCGGCGGGAGAGGTGGTGAGCAGTTCTTC. Its translation: CASTIQSGGRGGEQFF.

The J gene is TRBJ2-1, the V gene TRBV19, with D unresolved. CDR3 size: 11 residues. Trimming removed 3 bases from V and 10 bases from J, with 7 bases in between. Germline loops: CDR1 LNHDA, CDR2 SQIVND (reference sequence). As DNA, the CDR3 is TGTGCCAGTAGTATTGGCCTAGAGCAGTTCTTC. It is translated as CASSIGLEQFF.

The chain recombines TRBV7-9 with TRBJ2-5; 7 bases line up with TRBD1. The length of the CDR3 is 12 residues. Per germline, CDR1 SEHNR and CDR2 FQNEAQ (reference sequence). The V and J ends lost 2 bases and 10 bases, in that order; junction bases with no gene match: 4. The CDR3 region is CASSLKDRNQYF. The CDR3 nucleotides are TGTGCCAGCAGCTTAAAGGACAGGAACCAGTACTTC.

The chain carries TRBV29-1 and TRBJ2-7; 7 bases match TRBD1. Trimming cost V 6 bases and J 4 bases; bases outside gene matches: 6. This CDR3 has 12 amino acids. Germline CDR1 SQVTM, CDR2 ANQGSEA. CDR3 DNA sequence: TGCAGCGTGGTGGGACAGCTATACGAGCAGTACTTC. Translating it yields CSVVGQLYEQYF.

The rearrangement joins TRBV19 to TRBJ2-5; 9 positions match TRBD1. CDR3 size: 13 residues. Germline V CDR1 and CDR2: LNHDA, SQIVND (reference sequence). V dropped 9 bases and J dropped 6; count of bases not matched to a gene: 8. The CDR3 bases are TGTGCCAGCTCCGGGACAGGGAAGAAGACCCAGTACTTC. As protein: CASSGTGKKTQYF.

This clonotype was recorded a few times. The chain couples TRBV7-6 to TRBJ2-5, with TRBD2 matching over 7 bases. CDR3 size: 14 residues. V was clipped by 1 base and J by 3 bases; unmatched bases: 2. Germline-derived CDR1 and CDR2 are SGHVS and FNYEAQ. The chain's CDR3 is CASSLDAGEETQYF. The CDR3 coding sequence is TGTGCCAGCAGCTTAGACGCGGGAGAAGAGACCCAGTACTTC.

In its sample, this clonotype was seen a few times. The chain carries TRBV6-5 and TRBJ1-2, with TRBD1 identical over 7 bases. The trim removed 5 bases at V and 10 bases at J, leaving 13 bases unmatched. The CDR3 is made up of 14 amino acids. Per the germline V gene, CDR1 is MNHEY and CDR2 is SVGAGI. The CDR3 DNA follows: TGTGCCAGCAGTCGACAAATACAGGGGTTCGTCTACACCTTC. Amino acids: CASSRQIQGFVYTF.